This section outlines one T cell receptor beta chain sequence together with its context. TCRdb analysed the 5' RACE reads with MiXCR anew, one entry per CDR3 protein. In the table there are approximately 1.8 million distinct CDR3 sequences, under 35% of which are singletons. The germline V gene has CDR1 MNHEY and CDR2 SMNVEV (reference sequence). Trimming shortened V by 1 base and J by 8 bases, and 11 bases separated the two germline ends. This CDR3 spans 13 amino acids. This record belongs to a study of identical twins. The V gene is TRBV27, the J gene TRBJ1-2; D gene unclear. Sequencing was performed on cord blood. The receptor was derived from a newborn girl in good health. The CDR3: CASSLLEGGGYTF. The DNA for the CDR3 is TGTGCCAGCAGTTTATTAGAGGGCGGAGGCTACACCTTC.